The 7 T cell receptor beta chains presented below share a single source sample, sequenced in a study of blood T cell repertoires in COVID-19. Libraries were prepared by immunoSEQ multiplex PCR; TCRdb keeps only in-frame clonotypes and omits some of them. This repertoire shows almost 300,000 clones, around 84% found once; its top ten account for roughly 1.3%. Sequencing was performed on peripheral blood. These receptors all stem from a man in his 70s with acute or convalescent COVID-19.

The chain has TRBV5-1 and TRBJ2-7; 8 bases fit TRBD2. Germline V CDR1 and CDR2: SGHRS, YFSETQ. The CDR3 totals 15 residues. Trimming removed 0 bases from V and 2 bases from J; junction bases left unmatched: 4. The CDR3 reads CASSLVAGGTYEQYF. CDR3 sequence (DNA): TGCGCCAGCAGCTTGGTGGCGGGAGGCACCTACGAGCAGTACTTC.

The CDR3 DNA reads as TGCGCCAGCAGCCAAGTGCAGGGATGGTCTGGAAACACCATATATTTT. Amino acid sequence: CASSQVQGWSGNTIYF. The chain combines TRBV4-1 with TRBJ1-3; perhaps TRBD1 as D (5 bases). CDR1 and CDR2 (germline): MGHRA, YSYEKL. Between the trimmed V and J ends, which lost 1 base and 1 base, there was a span of 11 bases. This CDR3 spans 16 amino acids.

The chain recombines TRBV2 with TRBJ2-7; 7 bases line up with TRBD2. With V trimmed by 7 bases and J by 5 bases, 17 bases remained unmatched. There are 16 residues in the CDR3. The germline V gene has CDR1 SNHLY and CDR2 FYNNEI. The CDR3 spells CASNGAPGTMPHEQYF. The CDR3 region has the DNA TGTGCCAGCAATGGAGCACCCGGGACTATGCCTCACGAGCAGTACTTC.

The CDR3 loop reads CASSIPGLAGTKNIQYF. The CDR3 DNA reads as TGTGCCAGCAGCATTCCCGGACTAGCGGGGACCAAAAACATTCAGTACTTC. The chain links TRBV6-2 or TRBV6-3 to TRBJ2-4; 12 positions agree with TRBD2. Germline trimming cut 6 bases from V and 2 bases from J; bases unmatched to any gene: 8. This CDR3 has 17 residues. CDR1 is MNHEY, CDR2 SVGEGT, per germline.

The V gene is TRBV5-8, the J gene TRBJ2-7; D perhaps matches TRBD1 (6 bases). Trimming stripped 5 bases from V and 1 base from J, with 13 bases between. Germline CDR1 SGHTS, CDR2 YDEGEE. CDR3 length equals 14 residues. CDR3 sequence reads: CASSLTGFSYEQYF. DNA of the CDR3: TGTGCCAGCAGTTTAACAGGGTTTTCCTACGAGCAGTACTTC.

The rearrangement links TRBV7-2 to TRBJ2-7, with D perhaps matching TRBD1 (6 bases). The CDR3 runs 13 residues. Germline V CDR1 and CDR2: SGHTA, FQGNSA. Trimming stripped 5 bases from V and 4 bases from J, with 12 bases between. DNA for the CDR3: TGTGCCAGCAGCACAGGGTTCTTGTACGAGCAGTACTTC. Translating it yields CASSTGFLYEQYF.

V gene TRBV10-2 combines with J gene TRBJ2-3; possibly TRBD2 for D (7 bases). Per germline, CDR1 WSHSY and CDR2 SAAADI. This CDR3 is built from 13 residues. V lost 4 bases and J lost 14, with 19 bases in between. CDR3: CASSAVWGGRWYF. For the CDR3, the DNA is TGCGCCAGCAGTGCCGTTTGGGGGGGGCGATGGTATTTT.